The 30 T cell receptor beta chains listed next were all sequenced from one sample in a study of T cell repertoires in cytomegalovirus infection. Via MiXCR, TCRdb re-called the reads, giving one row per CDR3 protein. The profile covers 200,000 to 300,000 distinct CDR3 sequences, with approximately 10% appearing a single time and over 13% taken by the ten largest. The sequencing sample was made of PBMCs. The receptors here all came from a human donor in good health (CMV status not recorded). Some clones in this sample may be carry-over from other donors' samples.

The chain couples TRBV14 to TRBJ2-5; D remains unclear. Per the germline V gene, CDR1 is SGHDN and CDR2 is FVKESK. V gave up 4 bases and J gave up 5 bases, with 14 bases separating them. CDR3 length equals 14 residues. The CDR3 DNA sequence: TGTGCCAGCAGCCCTGGTGGACCGAGGGAGACCCAGTACTTC. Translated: CASSPGGPRETQYF. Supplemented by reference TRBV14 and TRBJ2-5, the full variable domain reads EAGVTQFPSHSVIEKGQTVTLRCDPISGHDNLYWYRRVMGKEIKFLLHFVKESKQDESGMPNNRFLAERTGGTYSTLKVQPAELEDSGVYFCASSPGGPRETQYFGPGTRLLVL.

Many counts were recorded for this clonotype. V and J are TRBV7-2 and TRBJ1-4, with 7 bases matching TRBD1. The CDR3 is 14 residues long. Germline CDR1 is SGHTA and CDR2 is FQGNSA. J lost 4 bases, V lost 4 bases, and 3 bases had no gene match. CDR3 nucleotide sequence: TGTGCCAGCAGCTCCCGGGACAGTAATGAAAAACTGTTTTTT. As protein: CASSSRDSNEKLFF.

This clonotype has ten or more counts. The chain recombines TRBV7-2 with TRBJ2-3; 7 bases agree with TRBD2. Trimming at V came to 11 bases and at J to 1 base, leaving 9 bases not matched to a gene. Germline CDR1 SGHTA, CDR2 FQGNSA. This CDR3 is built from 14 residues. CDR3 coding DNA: TGTGCCGGGAGGGTCGCGGGCGGCACAGATACGCAGTATTTT. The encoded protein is CAGRVAGGTDTQYF.

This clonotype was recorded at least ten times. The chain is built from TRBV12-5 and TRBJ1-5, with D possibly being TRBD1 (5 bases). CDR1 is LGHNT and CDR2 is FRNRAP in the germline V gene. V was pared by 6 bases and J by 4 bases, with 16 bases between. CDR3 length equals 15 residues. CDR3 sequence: CASGVGGGGNQPQHF. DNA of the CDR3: TGTGCTAGTGGGGTTGGCGGGGGAGGGAATCAGCCCCAGCATTTT. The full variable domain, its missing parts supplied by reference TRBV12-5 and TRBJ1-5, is DARVTQTPRHKVTEMGQEVTMRCQPILGHNTVFWYRQTMMQGLELLAYFRNRAPLDDSGMPKDRFSAEMPDATLATLKIQPSEPRDSAVYFCASGVGGGGNQPQHFGDGTRLSIL.

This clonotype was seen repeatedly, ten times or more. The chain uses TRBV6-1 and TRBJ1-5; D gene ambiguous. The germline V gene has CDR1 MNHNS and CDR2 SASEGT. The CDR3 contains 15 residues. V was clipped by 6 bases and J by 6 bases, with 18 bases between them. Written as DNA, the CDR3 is TGTGCCAGCAGCAATAGCGGAGGTGTAGGTCAGCCCCAGCATTTT. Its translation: CASSNSGGVGQPQHF.

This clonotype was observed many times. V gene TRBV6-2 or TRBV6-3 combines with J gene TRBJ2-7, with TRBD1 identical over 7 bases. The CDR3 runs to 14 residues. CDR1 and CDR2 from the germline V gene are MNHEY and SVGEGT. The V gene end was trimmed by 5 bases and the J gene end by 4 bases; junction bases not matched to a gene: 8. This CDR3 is CASSRPRDRYEQYF. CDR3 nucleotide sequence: TGTGCCAGCAGTCGCCCCCGGGACAGATACGAGCAGTACTTC.

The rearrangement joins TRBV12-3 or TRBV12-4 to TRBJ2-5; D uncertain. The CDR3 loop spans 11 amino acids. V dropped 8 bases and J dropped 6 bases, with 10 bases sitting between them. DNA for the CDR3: TGTGCCAGCGGGAAGATGAAGACCCAGTACTTC. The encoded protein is CASGKMKTQYF.

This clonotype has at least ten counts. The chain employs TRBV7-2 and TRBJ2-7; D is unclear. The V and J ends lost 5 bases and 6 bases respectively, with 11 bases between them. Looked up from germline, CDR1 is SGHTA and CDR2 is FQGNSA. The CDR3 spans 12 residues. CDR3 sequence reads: CASSQRFGEQYF. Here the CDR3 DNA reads TGTGCCAGCAGCCAAAGGTTTGGCGAGCAGTACTTC.

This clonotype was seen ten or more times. CDR3 bases: TGTGCCAGCAGCTCTCCCGGGACAGGTTTAAGTAATTCACCCCTCCACTTT. Its protein product is CASSSPGTGLSNSPLHF. V usage is TRBV7-2 and J usage is TRBJ1-6, with 8 bases aligning to TRBD1. Germline values: CDR1 SGHTA, CDR2 FQGNSA. Trimming cost V 4 bases and J 6 bases; bases outside gene matches: 11. This CDR3 spans 17 amino acids.

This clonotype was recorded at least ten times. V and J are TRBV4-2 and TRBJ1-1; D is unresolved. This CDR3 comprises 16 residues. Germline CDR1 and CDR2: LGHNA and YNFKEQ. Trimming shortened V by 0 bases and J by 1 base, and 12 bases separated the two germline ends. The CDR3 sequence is CASSQEGRRSNTEAFF. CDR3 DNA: TGTGCCAGCAGCCAAGAAGGAAGAAGGTCGAACACTGAAGCTTTCTTT.

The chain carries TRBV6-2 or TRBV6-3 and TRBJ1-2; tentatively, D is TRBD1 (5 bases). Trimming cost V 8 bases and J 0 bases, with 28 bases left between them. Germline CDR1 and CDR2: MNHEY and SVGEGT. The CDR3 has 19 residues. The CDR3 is CASHDALLHRTATNYGYTF. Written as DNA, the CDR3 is TGTGCCAGCCACGACGCCCTATTACACAGGACGGCTACTAACTATGGCTACACCTTC.

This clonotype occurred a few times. The CDR3 DNA follows: TGTGCCACCAGCAGAGACGGGGGCCACCTTGAAAAACTGTTTTTT. This codes for CATSRDGGHLEKLFF. The chain uses TRBV15 and TRBJ1-4, with D possibly TRBD1 on 6 matching bases. Trimming cost V 0 bases and J 7 bases, with 12 bases left between them. The V gene's germline CDR1 is LNHNV and CDR2 YYDKDF (reference sequence). This CDR3 is built from 15 residues.

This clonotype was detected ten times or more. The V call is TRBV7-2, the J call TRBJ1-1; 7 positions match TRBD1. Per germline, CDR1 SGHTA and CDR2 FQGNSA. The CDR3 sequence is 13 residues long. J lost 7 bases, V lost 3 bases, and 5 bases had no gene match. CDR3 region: CASSFTGEGEAFF. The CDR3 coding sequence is TGTGCCAGCAGCTTCACAGGGGAGGGTGAAGCTTTCTTT.

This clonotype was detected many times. The CDR3 spells CASSSMGQGGTDTQYF. CDR3 bases: TGTGCCAGCAGCTCAATGGGACAGGGGGGGACAGATACGCAGTATTTT. This rearrangement joins TRBV7-4 to TRBJ2-3; TRBD1 agrees at 11 bases. Losses at the gene ends were 4 bases for V and 3 bases for J; bases not matched to a gene: 6. Per germline, CDR1 SGHVT and CDR2 SQSDAQ. The CDR3 contains 16 residues.

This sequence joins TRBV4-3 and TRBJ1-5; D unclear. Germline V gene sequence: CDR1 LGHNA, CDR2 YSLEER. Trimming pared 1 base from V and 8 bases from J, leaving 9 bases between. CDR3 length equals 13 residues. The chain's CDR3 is CASSQVRWEPQHF. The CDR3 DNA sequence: TGCGCCAGCAGCCAAGTTCGATGGGAGCCCCAGCATTTT.

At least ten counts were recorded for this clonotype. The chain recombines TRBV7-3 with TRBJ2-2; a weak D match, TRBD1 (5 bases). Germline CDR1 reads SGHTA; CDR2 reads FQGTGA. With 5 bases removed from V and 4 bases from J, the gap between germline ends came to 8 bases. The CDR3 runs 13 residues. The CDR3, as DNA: TGTGCCAGCAGCAGACAGTCCACCGGGGAGCTGTTTTTT. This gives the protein CASSRQSTGELFF.

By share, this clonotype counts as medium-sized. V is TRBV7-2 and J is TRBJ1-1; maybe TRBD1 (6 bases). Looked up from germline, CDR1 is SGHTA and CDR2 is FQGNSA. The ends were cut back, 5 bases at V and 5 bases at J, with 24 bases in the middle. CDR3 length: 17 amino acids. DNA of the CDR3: TGTGCCAGCAGCCACGTTACAGGGCCGGACCCGAAAACTGAAGCTTTCTTT. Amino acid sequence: CASSHVTGPDPKTEAFF.

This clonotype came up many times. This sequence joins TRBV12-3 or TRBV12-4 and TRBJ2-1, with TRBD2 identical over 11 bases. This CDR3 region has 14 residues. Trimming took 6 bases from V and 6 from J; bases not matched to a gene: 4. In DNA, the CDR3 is TGTGCCAGCAGGCCGGGACTAGCGGCCAATGAGCAGTTCTTC. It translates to CASRPGLAANEQFF.

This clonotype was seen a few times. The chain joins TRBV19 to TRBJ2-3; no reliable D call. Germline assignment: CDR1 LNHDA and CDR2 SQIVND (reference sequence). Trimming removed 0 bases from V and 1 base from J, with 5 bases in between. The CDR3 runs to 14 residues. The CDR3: CASSIDGRTDTQYF. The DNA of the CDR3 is TGTGCCAGTAGTATAGACGGACGCACAGATACGCAGTATTTT.

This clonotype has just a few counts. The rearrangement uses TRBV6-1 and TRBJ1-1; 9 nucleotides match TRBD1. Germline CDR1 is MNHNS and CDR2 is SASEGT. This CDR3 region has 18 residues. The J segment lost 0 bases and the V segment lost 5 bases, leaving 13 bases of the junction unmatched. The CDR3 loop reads CASSQGLGTGSLNTEAFF. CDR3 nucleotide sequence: TGTGCCAGCAGTCAGGGGTTGGGGACAGGGTCCTTGAACACTGAAGCTTTCTTT.

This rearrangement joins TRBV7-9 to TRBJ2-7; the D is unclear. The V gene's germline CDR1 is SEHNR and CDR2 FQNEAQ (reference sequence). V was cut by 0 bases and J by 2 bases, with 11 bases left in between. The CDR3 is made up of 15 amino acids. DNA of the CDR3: TGTGCCAGCAGCTTAGCGCTTGGTCCCACCTACGAGCAGTACTTC. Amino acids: CASSLALGPTYEQYF.

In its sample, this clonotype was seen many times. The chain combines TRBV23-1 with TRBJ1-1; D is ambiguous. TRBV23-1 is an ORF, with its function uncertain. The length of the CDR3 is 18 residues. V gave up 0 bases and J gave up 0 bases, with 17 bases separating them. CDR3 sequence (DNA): TGCGCCAGCAGTCAATCTCGTATCGGCGGAACCATGAACACTGAAGCTTTCTTT. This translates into CASSQSRIGGTMNTEAFF.

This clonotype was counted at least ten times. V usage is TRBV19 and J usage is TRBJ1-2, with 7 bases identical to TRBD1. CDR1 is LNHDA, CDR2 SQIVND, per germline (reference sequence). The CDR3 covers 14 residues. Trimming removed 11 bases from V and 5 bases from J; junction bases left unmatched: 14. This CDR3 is CAARAAGGQYGYTF. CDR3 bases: TGTGCCGCCCGAGCGGCAGGGGGTCAATATGGCTACACCTTC.

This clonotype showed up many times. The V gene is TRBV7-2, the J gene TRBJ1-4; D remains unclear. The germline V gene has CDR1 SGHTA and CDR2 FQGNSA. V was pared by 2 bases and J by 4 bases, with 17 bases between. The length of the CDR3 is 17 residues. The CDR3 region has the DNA TGTGCCAGCAGCTTAACAGCCGGACTTAGCCTTAATGAAAAACTGTTTTTT. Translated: CASSLTAGLSLNEKLFF.

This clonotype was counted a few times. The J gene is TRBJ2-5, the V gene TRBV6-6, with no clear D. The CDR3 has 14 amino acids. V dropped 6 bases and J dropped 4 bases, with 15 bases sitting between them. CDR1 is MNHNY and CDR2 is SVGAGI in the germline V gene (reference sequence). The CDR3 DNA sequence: TGTGCCAGCAGCCTCTCCTTATATCCAGAGACCCAGTACTTC. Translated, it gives CASSLSLYPETQYF.

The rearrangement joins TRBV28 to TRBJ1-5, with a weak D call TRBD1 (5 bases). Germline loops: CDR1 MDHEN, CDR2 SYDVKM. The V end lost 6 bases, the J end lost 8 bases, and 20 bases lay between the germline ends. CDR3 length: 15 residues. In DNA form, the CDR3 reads TGTGCCAGCAGCCCTCAGGGCGCCCGTTTGAAGCCCCAGCATTTT. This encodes CASSPQGARLKPQHF.

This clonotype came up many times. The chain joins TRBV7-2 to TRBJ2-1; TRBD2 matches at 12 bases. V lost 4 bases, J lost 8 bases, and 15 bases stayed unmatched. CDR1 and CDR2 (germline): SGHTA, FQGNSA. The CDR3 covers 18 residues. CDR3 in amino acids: CASSSTGTSGWRVDEQFF. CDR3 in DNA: TGTGCCAGCAGCTCAACCGGGACTAGCGGGTGGCGCGTCGATGAGCAGTTCTTC.

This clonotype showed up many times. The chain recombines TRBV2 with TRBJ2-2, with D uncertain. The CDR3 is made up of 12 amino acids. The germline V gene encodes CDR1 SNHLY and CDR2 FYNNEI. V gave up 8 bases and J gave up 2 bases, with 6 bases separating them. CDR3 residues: CASQTNTGELFF. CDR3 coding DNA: TGTGCCAGCCAGACTAACACCGGGGAGCTGTTTTTT.

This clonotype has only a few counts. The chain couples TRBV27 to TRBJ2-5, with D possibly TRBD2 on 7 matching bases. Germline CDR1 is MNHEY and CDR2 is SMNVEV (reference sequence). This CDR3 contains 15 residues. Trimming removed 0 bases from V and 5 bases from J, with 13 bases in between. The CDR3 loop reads CASSLSPRGRETQYF. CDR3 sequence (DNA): TGTGCCAGCAGTTTATCTCCGCGGGGGCGTGAGACCCAGTACTTC.

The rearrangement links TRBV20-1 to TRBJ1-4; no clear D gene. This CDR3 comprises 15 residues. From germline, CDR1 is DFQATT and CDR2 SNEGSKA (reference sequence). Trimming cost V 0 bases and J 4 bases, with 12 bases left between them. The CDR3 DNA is TGCAGTGCTAGAGATACCCGCCGGGTTAATGAAAAACTGTTTTTT. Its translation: CSARDTRRVNEKLFF.